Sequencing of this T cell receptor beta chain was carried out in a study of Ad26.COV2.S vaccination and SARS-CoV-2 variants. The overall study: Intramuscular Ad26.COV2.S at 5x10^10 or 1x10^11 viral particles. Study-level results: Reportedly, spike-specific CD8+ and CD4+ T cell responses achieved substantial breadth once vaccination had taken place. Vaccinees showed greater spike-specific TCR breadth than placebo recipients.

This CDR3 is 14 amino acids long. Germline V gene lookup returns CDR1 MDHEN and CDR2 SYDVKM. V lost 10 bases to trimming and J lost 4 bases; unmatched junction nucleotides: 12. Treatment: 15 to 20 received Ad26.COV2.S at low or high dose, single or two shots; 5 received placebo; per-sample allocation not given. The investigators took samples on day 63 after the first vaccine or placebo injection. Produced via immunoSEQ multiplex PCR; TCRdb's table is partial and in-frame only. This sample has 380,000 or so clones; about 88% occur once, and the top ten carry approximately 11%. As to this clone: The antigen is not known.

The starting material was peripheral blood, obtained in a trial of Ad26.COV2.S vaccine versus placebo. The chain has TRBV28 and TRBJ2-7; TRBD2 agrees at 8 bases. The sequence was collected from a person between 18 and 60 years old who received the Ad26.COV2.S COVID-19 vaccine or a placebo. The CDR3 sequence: CATEAGGPGYEQYF. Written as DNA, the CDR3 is TGTGCCACCGAGGCGGGAGGCCCGGGGTACGAGCAGTACTTC.